Presented here are 21 T cell receptor beta chains from one specimen sequenced in a study of spatial heterogeneity in lung cancer. Specified time point: sample taken at primary tumor resection. TCRdb redid the calling of the 5' RACE reads with MiXCR, one entry per CDR3 protein. This sample has 60,000 to 90,000 distinct CDR3 sequences, with about 8.5% found just once. The sequenced sample was PBMCs, obtained at surgery. The source of these receptors is a male donor with early-stage non-small cell lung cancer.

This clonotype was detected ten times or more. The chain combines TRBV27 with TRBJ1-1, with D uncertain. Trimming removed 3 bases from V and 4 bases from J, with 9 bases in between. Germline V gene data show CDR1 as MNHEY and CDR2 as SMNVEV (reference sequence). CDR3 length: 13 amino acids. The CDR3 nucleotides are TGTGCCAGCAGTTTGGGCAGTGGCACTGAAGCTTTCTTT. It codes for CASSLGSGTEAFF.

The sample holds many counts of this clonotype. The rearrangement joins TRBV9 to TRBJ2-1; no clear D gene. Trimming took 4 bases from V and 8 from J, leaving 22 bases between them. Germline values: CDR1 SGDLS, CDR2 YYNGEE. The CDR3 totals 16 residues. The CDR3 spells CASSPSGSYLRDEQFF. CDR3 sequence (DNA): TGTGCCAGCAGCCCCTCCGGGTCCTACCTCCGGGATGAGCAGTTCTTC.

This clonotype was counted many times. The chain uses TRBV12-3 or TRBV12-4 and TRBJ1-5, with D perhaps matching TRBD1 (5 bases). The CDR3 loop spans 14 amino acids. Trimming pared 6 bases from V and 1 base from J, leaving 10 bases between. CDR3 coding DNA: TGTGCCAGCAGCACCCGGGACAGCAATCAGCCCCAGCATTTT. It is translated as CASSTRDSNQPQHF.

In this sample, this clonotype turned up many times. V gene TRBV29-1 combines with J gene TRBJ2-7, with 7 bases that match TRBD2. The germline V gene has CDR1 SQVTM and CDR2 ANQGSEA. The CDR3 runs 14 residues. Losses at the gene ends were 4 bases for V and 5 bases for J; bases not matched to a gene: 11. DNA of the CDR3: TGCAGCGTTGTTTATGCGGGAGCTATGAACGAGCAGTACTTC. Amino acid sequence: CSVVYAGAMNEQYF.

This clonotype was detected many times. The chain links TRBV27 to TRBJ2-6; TRBD1 might be the D (7 bases). Deletions cut 1 base from V and 0 bases from J, with 16 bases between. Germline-derived CDR1 and CDR2 are MNHEY and SMNVEV (reference sequence). CDR3 size: 19 residues. The CDR3 coding sequence is TGTGCCAGCAGTTTATATGCGGGACAGACCCCCTCTGGGGCCAACGTCCTGACTTTC. Translating gives CASSLYAGQTPSGANVLTF.

This clonotype came up many times. This chain connects TRBV18 to TRBJ2-7, with 7 bases identical to TRBD2. CDR1 is KGHSH and CDR2 is LQKENI in the germline V gene. The J segment lost 6 bases and the V segment lost 3 bases, leaving 11 bases of the junction unmatched. This CDR3 region has 15 residues. CDR3 loop: CASSPQAGTIGEQYF. The DNA of the CDR3 is TGTGCCAGCTCACCCCAAGCGGGAACAATTGGCGAGCAGTACTTC.

This clonotype was detected a few times. The rearrangement links TRBV11-2 to TRBJ2-5; TRBD2 matches 8 bases. Germline V gives CDR1 SGHAT, CDR2 FQNNGV. V shed 4 bases and J 5 bases; nucleotides not matched to a gene: 6. The CDR3 sequence is 14 residues long. The CDR3 bases are TGTGCCAGCAGCTACCGGACTAGCCTGGAGACCCAGTACTTC. As protein: CASSYRTSLETQYF.

This clonotype was observed many times. This chain joins TRBV6-6 and TRBJ2-5; 13 bases fit TRBD2. The germline V gene has CDR1 MNHNY and CDR2 SVGAGI (reference sequence). The V gene end was trimmed by 6 bases and the J gene end by 3 bases; junction bases not matched to a gene: 4. The CDR3 is 15 residues long. In nucleotides, the CDR3 is TGTGCCAGCAGGCACGGACTAGCGGGAGAAGAGACCCAGTACTTC. Translation: CASRHGLAGEETQYF.

This clonotype was found a few times. This chain connects TRBV3-1 to TRBJ2-1, with TRBD2 matching over 8 bases. The V gene end was trimmed by 8 bases and the J gene end by 6 bases; junction bases not matched to a gene: 12. The germline CDR1 and CDR2 sequences are LGHDT and YNNKEL (reference sequence). This CDR3 region has 15 residues. The CDR3 sequence: CASSSGLVLFNEQFF. The CDR3 DNA follows: TGTGCCAGCTCCTCGGGACTAGTGTTATTCAATGAGCAGTTCTTC.

A note on this clonotype: The conserved phenylalanine or tryptophan normally closing the CDR3 is absent here, so this likely arose from a read error. It is unclear where the CDR3 begins or ends on the DNA, so no DNA is shown, and the CDR3 is as TCRdb lists it. Here the CDR3 reads CSARDQVGEGAM. The V and J genes are TRBV20-1 and TRBJ1-4; TRBD1, the D gene given by the table, was not confirmed from the DNA. Per germline, CDR1 DFQATT and CDR2 SNEGSKA (reference sequence). A total of 12 residues make up the CDR3, ends included.

This clonotype was counted ten times or more. The rearrangement links TRBV7-9 to TRBJ2-1, with 10 bases lining up with TRBD2. This CDR3 region has 14 residues. V was clipped by 1 base and J by 8 bases; unmatched bases: 2. Germline values: CDR1 SEHNR, CDR2 FQNEAQ (reference sequence). As DNA, the CDR3 is TGTGCCAGCAGCTTAGGGCTAGCGGGAGATGAGCAGTTCTTC. Its translation is CASSLGLAGDEQFF.

Only a few counts were recorded for this clonotype. The CDR3 region has the DNA TGTGCCGCCTGGGGGGGCCGGGATGGCTACACCTTC. Residues: CAAWGGRDGYTF. The chain has TRBV27 and TRBJ1-2; D may be TRBD1 (6 bases). Per the germline V gene, CDR1 is MNHEY and CDR2 is SMNVEV (reference sequence). The CDR3 consists of 12 residues. The V gene lost 11 bases and the J gene lost 6 bases, with 16 bases spanning the gap.

The chain carries TRBV7-6 and TRBJ1-4; 7 bases map to TRBD1. This CDR3 contains 15 residues. Trimming cost V 5 bases and J 5 bases; bases outside gene matches: 8. Germline V gene data show CDR1 as SGHVS and CDR2 as FNYEAQ. The CDR3 nucleotides are TGTGCCAGCAGCCTGAAGACAGGGCCGAATGAAAAACTGTTTTTT. Its translation is CASSLKTGPNEKLFF.

This clonotype turned up a few times. The chain carries TRBV19 and TRBJ1-2, with D possibly TRBD1 on 5 matching bases. The V gene's germline CDR1 is LNHDA and CDR2 SQIVND (reference sequence). Deletions cut 7 bases from V and 8 bases from J, with 14 bases between. This CDR3 has 12 amino acids. The CDR3 bases are TGTGCCAGTACCCCAGGGTATGGGGGCTACACCTTC. It encodes CASTPGYGGYTF. Looking up the rest from reference TRBV19 and TRBJ1-2 gives the full variable domain: DGGITQSPKYLFRKEGQNVTLSCEQNLNHDAMYWYRQDPGQGLRLIYYSQIVNDFQKGDIAEGYSVSREKKESFPLTVTSAQKNPTAFYLCASTPGYGGYTFGSGTRLTVV.

In this sample, this clonotype turned up many times. The chain has TRBV30 and TRBJ2-1; 11 positions agree with TRBD2. The V gene end was trimmed by 2 bases and the J gene end by 7 bases; junction bases not matched to a gene: 7. The CDR3 has 15 amino acids. Germline V gene sequence: CDR1 GTSNPN, CDR2 SVGIG (reference sequence). The CDR3 region is CAWSRGLAVRNEQFF. The DNA for the CDR3 is TGTGCCTGGAGTAGGGGACTAGCGGTTAGGAATGAGCAGTTCTTC.

In its sample, this clonotype was seen many times. V gene TRBV2 combines with J gene TRBJ1-5; 7 bases line up with TRBD1. After removal of 4 bases from V and 4 bases from J, the junction contained 4 bases not matched to a gene. Germline lookup yields CDR1 SNHLY and CDR2 FYNNEI. This CDR3 has 14 amino acids. The CDR3 here is CASSVGRGNQPQHF. In nucleotides, the CDR3 is TGTGCCAGCAGTGTGGGCAGGGGGAATCAGCCCCAGCATTTT.

The sample holds a few counts of this clonotype. The rearrangement uses TRBV7-2 and TRBJ1-1, with unresolved D. The CDR3 contains 13 residues. V lost 3 bases and J 6 bases, leaving 11 bases between the germline ends. Germline V gene sequence: CDR1 SGHTA, CDR2 FQGNSA. The CDR3 nucleotides are TGTGCCAGCAGCTTGATTATCGGCGCTGAAGCTTTCTTT. Its protein product is CASSLIIGAEAFF.

This chain links TRBV18 with TRBJ1-1; D is uncertain. CDR1 is KGHSH, CDR2 LQKENI, per germline. This CDR3 contains 16 residues. The V and J ends lost 1 base and 5 bases respectively, with 17 bases between them. Here the CDR3 reads CASSPRSSPGRTEAFF. CDR3 nucleotides: TGTGCCAGCTCACCACGGTCTTCGCCGGGGAGAACTGAAGCTTTCTTT.

This clonotype was seen more than once but under ten times. The chain joins TRBV19 to TRBJ1-5; possibly TRBD1 for D (5 bases). Trimming removed 10 bases at V and 6 bases at J, with 16 bases between. The CDR3 has 13 amino acids. Germline V lookup: CDR1 LNHDA, CDR2 SQIVND (reference sequence). CDR3 sequence (DNA): TGTGCCACTTGCGATAGGGGTTCTCAGCCCCAGCATTTT. Amino acid sequence: CATCDRGSQPQHF.

The rearrangement uses TRBV19 and TRBJ1-1; no clear D gene. This CDR3 contains 15 residues. Germline assignment: CDR1 LNHDA and CDR2 SQIVND (reference sequence). The V and J ends lost 8 bases and 3 bases respectively, with 19 bases between them. The CDR3 is CASSMWHSGDTEAFF. CDR3 sequence (DNA): TGTGCCAGTTCTATGTGGCACTCTGGGGACACTGAAGCTTTCTTT. The full variable domain, completed using reference TRBV19 and TRBJ1-1, is DGGITQSPKYLFRKEGQNVTLSCEQNLNHDAMYWYRQDPGQGLRLIYYSQIVNDFQKGDIAEGYSVSREKKESFPLTVTSAQKNPTAFYLCASSMWHSGDTEAFFGQGTRLTVV.

Ten or more counts support this clonotype. V usage is TRBV5-1 and J usage is TRBJ1-5; 7 positions match TRBD1. Germline assignment: CDR1 SGHRS and CDR2 YFSETQ. The V and J ends lost 1 base and 0 bases, in that order; junction bases with no gene match: 16. This CDR3 contains 20 residues. This chain's CDR3 is CASSLTHLRGTAHSNQPQHF. CDR3 in DNA: TGCGCCAGCAGCTTGACTCACCTACGAGGGACAGCTCATAGCAATCAGCCCCAGCATTTT. Supplemented by reference TRBV5-1 and TRBJ1-5, the full variable domain reads KAGVTQTPRYLIKTRGQQVTLSCSPISGHRSVSWYQQTPGQGLQFLFEYFSETQRNKGNFPGRFSGRQFSNSRSEMNVSTLELGDSALYLCASSLTHLRGTAHSNQPQHFGDGTRLSIL.